The clone carrying this TCR beta chain was observed a handful of times. The antigen is undetermined. These data originate in a study of T cells after yellow fever vaccination. UMIs and a universal primer site were added when TCR cDNA was made by 5'RACE template switching. TCRdb ran MiXCR on the 5' RACE reads and lists one entry per CDR3 protein. Of 300,000 to 400,000 distinct CDR3 sequences listed, 12% are singletons. CDR3 length: 14 amino acids. Germline V lookup: CDR1 DFQATT, CDR2 SNEGSKA (reference sequence). V was trimmed by 5 bases and J by 0 bases, leaving 12 bases between them. General observations from the study: Subsequent to the booster, the majority of primary-vaccination clones reappeared (around 97% CD4, approximately 90% CD8). Although most clonotypes did not, a small share appeared in both CD4 and CD8 compartments. The secondary response showed a weaker magnitude and a faster peak, day 5 versus 15.

The chain carries TRBV20-1 and TRBJ2-3; D may be TRBD2 (6 bases). This receptor was obtained from a man aged 18 to 30 who received the YFV17D yellow fever vaccine. The source material was CD4+ T cells sorted from PBMCs, sampled 15 days after the yellow fever booster vaccination. The CDR3 DNA sequence: TGCAGTGCTCTCCGGGGGTTCAGCACAGATACGCAGTATTTT. It encodes CSALRGFSTDTQYF.